These 31 T cell receptor beta chains share one sample of origin, sequenced in a study of early T cells in non-severe SARS-CoV-2 infection. TCRdb re-derived calls from the 5' RACE reads in MiXCR, one entry per CDR3 protein. Here the sample spans about 39,000 distinct CDR3 sequences, over 4% being singletons. Sequenced sample: whole blood. These TCRs come from an adult who was a healthcare worker with PCR-confirmed SARS-CoV-2 infection or an uninfected control (not recorded which).

This clonotype was detected many times. The V and J genes are TRBV11-2 and TRBJ2-7, with D perhaps TRBD1 or TRBD2 (6 bases each). The germline V gene has CDR1 SGHAT and CDR2 FQNNGV. The V and J ends lost 3 bases and 2 bases respectively, with 23 bases between them. The CDR3 contains 18 residues. The CDR3 coding sequence is TGTGCCAGCAGCTTGAGTATGACGGGGGCAAACTACCCCTACGAGCAGTACTTC. Its translation is CASSLSMTGANYPYEQYF.

This clonotype was detected only a few times. This sequence joins TRBV20-1 and TRBJ1-1; D uncertain. V lost 8 bases, J lost 2 bases, and 15 bases lay in between. CDR3 length equals 13 residues. Germline V gene data show CDR1 as DFQATT and CDR2 as SNEGSKA (reference sequence). In DNA, the CDR3 is TGCAGTATAAGACGGCTGGTCAACACTGAAGCTTTCTTT. It translates to CSIRRLVNTEAFF.

CDR3 region: CASSHLFRTGGKSYTF. The CDR3 DNA is TGTGCCAGCAGCCACCTGTTCAGGACAGGGGGCAAAAGCTACACCTTC. The genes are TRBV3-1 and TRBJ1-2, with 11 positions matching TRBD1. The CDR3 is 16 amino acids. Germline CDR1 is LGHDT and CDR2 is YNNKEL (reference sequence). Trimming cost V 3 bases and J 9 bases; bases outside gene matches: 12. Together with reference TRBV3-1 and TRBJ1-2, the CDR3 gives the full variable domain: DTAVSQTPKYLVTQMGNDKSIKCEQNLGHDTMYWYKQDSKKFLKIMFSYNNKELIINETVPNRFSPKSPDKAHLNLHINSLELGDSAVYFCASSHLFRTGGKSYTFGSGTRLTVV.

The chain employs TRBV5-5 and TRBJ2-5; the D is unclear. Germline V CDR1 and CDR2: SGHKS, YYEKEE (reference sequence). The V gene lost 4 bases and the J gene lost 3 bases, with 7 bases spanning the gap. The CDR3 contains 12 residues. The CDR3 nucleotides are TGTGCCAGCAGCCTACTAAAAGAGACCCAGTACTTC. This translates into CASSLLKETQYF.

This clonotype was recorded at least ten times. Here the CDR3 DNA reads TGTGCCAGCAGTAAAGACAGGTCCTACGAGCAGTACTTC. This gives the protein CASSKDRSYEQYF. The chain couples TRBV11-2 to TRBJ2-7, with D tentatively TRBD1 (6 bases). This CDR3 has 13 residues. Trimming shortened V by 6 bases and J by 1 base, and 10 bases separated the two germline ends. CDR1 is SGHAT, CDR2 FQNNGV, per germline.

There are many counts of this clonotype. The chain has TRBV11-2 and TRBJ2-1; D is possibly TRBD2 (6 bases). Germline V lookup: CDR1 SGHAT, CDR2 FQNNGV. V shed 3 bases and J shed 5 bases, with 17 bases lying between them. The CDR3 sequence is 16 residues long. The CDR3 nucleotides are TGTGCCAGCAGCTTCACCCCAAGCGGGCCACACAATGAGCAGTTCTTC. It specifies CASSFTPSGPHNEQFF. The full variable domain, rest sourced from reference TRBV11-2 and TRBJ2-1, is EAGVAQSPRYKIIEKRQSVAFWCNPISGHATLYWYQQILGQGPKLLIQFQNNGVVDDSQLPKDRFSAERLKGVDSTLKIQPAKLEDSAVYLCASSFTPSGPHNEQFFGPGTRLTVL.

This clonotype was seen many times. The chain links TRBV5-5 to TRBJ1-1; TRBD1 might be the D (5 bases). Germline V gene data show CDR1 as SGHKS and CDR2 as YYEKEE (reference sequence). V shed 10 bases and J shed 0 bases, with 13 bases lying between them. The CDR3 has 13 residues. CDR3 region: CAGGNAVNTEAFF. The CDR3 nucleotides are TGTGCCGGGGGTAATGCGGTGAACACTGAAGCTTTCTTT. Based on the CDR3 plus reference TRBV5-5 and TRBJ1-1, the full variable domain is DAGVTQSPTHLIKTRGQQVTLRCSPISGHKSVSWYQQVLGQGPQFIFQYYEKEERGRGNFPDRFSARQFPNYSSELNVNALLLGDSALYLCAGGNAVNTEAFFGQGTRLTVV.

The V and J genes are TRBV4-3 and TRBJ2-3; D is perhaps TRBD2 (5 bases). V was shortened by 8 bases and J by 1 base, with 10 bases between the two germline ends. The germline V gene encodes CDR1 LGHNA and CDR2 YSLEER. This CDR3 region has 13 residues. CDR3 bases: TGCGCCAGCGGACTGAGAGGCACAGATACGCAGTATTTT. Amino acid sequence: CASGLRGTDTQYF.

This clonotype was picked up many times. The chain employs TRBV5-4 and TRBJ1-2; perhaps TRBD1 as D (5 bases). Germline CDR1 SGHNT, CDR2 YYREEE (reference sequence). The length of the CDR3 is 13 residues. V dropped 0 bases and J dropped 2 bases, with 5 bases sitting between them. The CDR3 DNA follows: TGTGCCAGCAGCTTGGCAGGGAACTATGGCTACACCTTC. Translation: CASSLAGNYGYTF.

This clonotype has a handful of counts. This rearrangement joins TRBV30 to TRBJ1-1; 8 bases match TRBD1. V was pared by 3 bases and J by 4 bases, with 4 bases of the junction left unmatched. Germline CDR1 and CDR2: GTSNPN and SVGIG (reference sequence). The CDR3 totals 13 residues. The CDR3: CAWRTGGFTEAFF. The CDR3 nucleotides are TGTGCCTGGAGAACAGGGGGTTTCACTGAAGCTTTCTTT.

The rearrangement uses TRBV5-6 and TRBJ2-7; D gene uncertain. CDR1 is SGHDT, CDR2 YYEEEE, per germline. V lost 0 bases and J 5 bases, leaving 15 bases between the germline ends. There are 15 residues in the CDR3. Written as DNA, the CDR3 is TGTGCCAGCAGCTTGGCTCCGGGTATGGGTAACGAGCAGTACTTC. It is translated as CASSLAPGMGNEQYF.

This clonotype was counted only a few times. The rearrangement joins TRBV18 to TRBJ1-6, with 7 bases matching TRBD1. V dropped 5 bases and J dropped 6; count of bases not matched to a gene: 10. The germline CDR1 and CDR2 sequences are KGHSH and LQKENI. The CDR3 loop spans 16 amino acids. CDR3 nucleotides: TGTGCCAGCTCAACCATGACAGGGAATGGTAATTCACCCCTCCACTTT. As protein: CASSTMTGNGNSPLHF.

The chain recombines TRBV20-1 with TRBJ2-1; 11 nucleotides match TRBD2. In germline, CDR1 is DFQATT, CDR2 SNEGSKA (reference sequence). V shed 1 base, J shed 6 bases, and the junction held 8 bases outside the gene matches. The CDR3 runs 16 residues. CDR3 DNA: TGCAGTGCTAGAGTAGCGGGGGGGCCATGGGTCAATGAGCAGTTCTTC. It specifies CSARVAGGPWVNEQFF.

CDR3 protein: CASSPHTDTQYF. Written as DNA, the CDR3 is TGTGCCAGCAGTCCCCACACAGATACGCAGTATTTT. J is TRBJ2-3 and V is TRBV28; unclear D gene. Trimming took 5 bases from V and 2 from J, leaving 5 bases between them. The V gene's germline CDR1 is MDHEN and CDR2 SYDVKM. The CDR3 has 12 amino acids.

This clonotype was seen repeatedly, ten times or more. The chain combines TRBV10-2 with TRBJ1-5; the D is unclear. Germline-derived CDR1 and CDR2 are WSHSY and SAAADI. V lost 2 bases and J lost 5, with 4 bases in between. The CDR3 has 12 amino acids. CDR3 coding DNA: TGCGCCAGCAGTGAGAATTATCAGCCCCAGCATTTT. This encodes CASSENYQPQHF.

This clonotype was found many times. The chain has TRBV18 and TRBJ2-1, with D perhaps TRBD2 (6 bases). This CDR3 is built from 15 residues. Germline lookup yields CDR1 KGHSH and CDR2 LQKENI. Trimming cost V 5 bases and J 0 bases, with 11 bases left between them. DNA of the CDR3: TGTGCCAGCTCAATACTAGCTGTCTCCTACAATGAGCAGTTCTTC. This translates into CASSILAVSYNEQFF.

This clonotype was seen only a few times. The J gene is TRBJ2-1, the V gene TRBV6-5; 7 nucleotides line up with TRBD2. V lost 2 bases, J lost 5 bases, and 3 bases stayed unmatched. The CDR3 consists of 14 residues. CDR1 and CDR2 (germline): MNHEY, SVGAGI. The CDR3 DNA is TGTGCCAGCAGTTACGTTCTAGCGGACAATGAGCAGTTCTTC. Protein: CASSYVLADNEQFF.

The J gene is TRBJ2-3, the V gene TRBV5-1; possible D gene TRBD2, 5 bases. Trimming cost V 6 bases and J 3 bases, with 14 bases left between them. The CDR3 contains 14 residues. Germline V gene lookup returns CDR1 SGHRS and CDR2 YFSETQ. The CDR3 reads CASKRAEETDTQYF. The DNA of the CDR3 is TGCGCCAGCAAGAGGGCGGAAGAAACAGATACGCAGTATTTT.

This clonotype was seen repeatedly, ten times or more. This chain links TRBV6-5 with TRBJ2-6; no clear D. CDR3 size: 15 residues. Trimming cost V 6 bases and J 4 bases, with 13 bases left between them. Germline CDR1 reads MNHEY; CDR2 reads SVGAGI. The CDR3 loop reads CASSLRPSGANVLTF. CDR3 nucleotides: TGTGCCAGCAGCCTACGCCCGTCAGGGGCCAACGTCCTGACTTTC.

The chain carries TRBV30 and TRBJ1-1; no reliable D call. The germline gives CDR1 GTSNPN, CDR2 SVGIG (reference sequence). The CDR3 loop spans 14 amino acids. V was trimmed by 2 bases and J by 4 bases, leaving 14 bases between them. The chain's CDR3 is CAWSRGLRATEAFF. In DNA form, the CDR3 reads TGTGCCTGGAGTAGAGGGCTTAGGGCCACTGAAGCTTTCTTT.

Turning to this clonotype: With a much larger clone just one base away, this may be a read error. The chain joins TRBV28 to TRBJ2-7, with TRBD1 identical over 8 bases. CDR3 length: 14 amino acids. Germline CDR1 reads MDHEN; CDR2 reads SYDVKM. The CDR3 DNA reads TGTGTCAGCAGTTTGTCTGGACAGGGCTACGAGCAGTACTTC. It yields the protein CVSSLSGQGYEQYF.

This clonotype is medium-sized (0.01 to 0.1%) within its sample. The chain combines TRBV10-2 with TRBJ1-2, with a possible D match to TRBD1 (6 bases). This CDR3 is 13 amino acids long. V shed 4 bases and J shed 8 bases, with 14 bases lying between them. Germline V lookup: CDR1 WSHSY, CDR2 SAAADI. The chain's CDR3 is CASSADTRGGYTF. CDR3 DNA: TGCGCCAGCAGTGCTGACACCAGGGGAGGCTACACCTTC.

As DNA, the CDR3 is TGTGCCAGCTCACCATTTTTCGGGACAGGATCCCACGAGCAGTACTTC. It encodes CASSPFFGTGSHEQYF. This chain connects TRBV18 to TRBJ2-7, with 8 bases matching TRBD1. Germline V gives CDR1 KGHSH, CDR2 LQKENI. With 2 bases clipped from V and 5 bases from J, the junction kept 11 bases outside the gene matches. The CDR3 spans 16 residues.

There are many counts of this clonotype. V is TRBV7-2 and J is TRBJ1-3, with D uncertain. Trimming pared 6 bases from V and 0 bases from J, leaving 12 bases between. Germline V CDR1 and CDR2: SGHTA, FQGNSA. This CDR3 has 15 amino acids. The CDR3 coding sequence is TGTGCCAGCAGTGTAAACCGGTACTCTGGAAACACCATATATTTT. This codes for CASSVNRYSGNTIYF.

In this sample, this clonotype turned up many times. V and J are TRBV28 and TRBJ2-1; 11 bases match TRBD2. This CDR3 has 15 amino acids. With 3 bases clipped from V and 5 bases from J, the junction kept 3 bases outside the gene matches. Germline-derived CDR1 and CDR2 are MDHEN and SYDVKM. As DNA, the CDR3 is TGTGCCAGCAGTTTCGCGACTAGCGGGAACAATGAGCAGTTCTTC. Amino acid sequence: CASSFATSGNNEQFF.

The genes are TRBV28 and TRBJ2-2, with D tentatively TRBD1 (6 bases). V shed 10 bases and J shed 0 bases, with 21 bases lying between them. In germline, CDR1 is MDHEN, CDR2 SYDVKM. The CDR3 runs to 17 residues. The CDR3, as DNA: TGTGCCACCAAAAGGGCGGCAGGGGTGGCGAACACCGGGGAGCTGTTTTTT. Protein product: CATKRAAGVANTGELFF.

At least ten counts were recorded for this clonotype. The chain joins TRBV20-1 to TRBJ1-1; D not resolved. The CDR3 loop spans 14 amino acids. Germline V gene data show CDR1 as DFQATT and CDR2 as SNEGSKA (reference sequence). Trimming shortened V by 0 bases and J by 3 bases, and 11 bases separated the two germline ends. The CDR3 DNA sequence: TGCAGTGCTAGAGACGGGAGGCGGGACACTGAAGCTTTCTTT. Translation: CSARDGRRDTEAFF.

The V gene is TRBV2, the J gene TRBJ2-3, with D possibly matching TRBD1 (5 bases). V lost 7 bases to trimming and J lost 4 bases, with 15 bases between them. The CDR3 has 14 amino acids. CDR1 is SNHLY, CDR2 FYNNEI, per germline. The CDR3 region has the DNA TGTGCCAGCAAATCAGCGTCAGGGCCAGATACGCAGTATTTT. Translating it yields CASKSASGPDTQYF.

This clonotype was seen many times. The chain is built from TRBV19 and TRBJ1-5; D ambiguous. The CDR3 totals 14 residues. The germline CDR1 and CDR2 sequences are LNHDA and SQIVND (reference sequence). V was trimmed by 3 bases and J by 0 bases, leaving 6 bases between them. The CDR3 is CASSIGVSNQPQHF. The CDR3 DNA reads as TGTGCCAGTAGTATTGGGGTTAGCAATCAGCCCCAGCATTTT. The full variable domain, its missing parts supplied by reference TRBV19 and TRBJ1-5, is DGGITQSPKYLFRKEGQNVTLSCEQNLNHDAMYWYRQDPGQGLRLIYYSQIVNDFQKGDIAEGYSVSREKKESFPLTVTSAQKNPTAFYLCASSIGVSNQPQHFGDGTRLSIL.

The chain carries TRBV7-9 and TRBJ1-5, with D maybe TRBD1 (5 bases). CDR1 is SEHNR and CDR2 is FQNEAQ in the germline V gene (reference sequence). This CDR3 spans 13 amino acids. The V end lost 1 base, the J end lost 5 bases, and 6 bases lay between the germline ends. CDR3 DNA: TGTGCCAGCAGCTTAGAAGGGGATCAGCCCCAGCATTTT. Translated, it gives CASSLEGDQPQHF.

This clonotype was counted many times. The chain carries TRBV7-8 and TRBJ2-7, with a weak D call TRBD2 (6 bases). V lost 2 bases, J lost 5 bases, and 13 bases lay in between. The germline CDR1 and CDR2 sequences are SGHVS and FQNEAQ. The CDR3 is made up of 14 amino acids. Here the CDR3 reads CASSLFGGEDEQYF. CDR3 nucleotide sequence: TGTGCCAGCAGCTTATTTGGCGGGGAGGACGAGCAGTACTTC.